This T cell receptor beta chain was sequenced in a study of T-cell reconstitution after alpha-beta-depleted transplantation in children. Germline trimming cut 0 bases from V and 7 bases from J; bases unmatched to any gene: 14. The CDR3 covers 18 residues. Germline V gives CDR1 LGHNA, CDR2 YSLEER. This clonotype was counted a few times. The authors prepared the TCRbeta library with unique molecular identifiers. TCRdb reanalysed the PCR reads using MiXCR and keeps one entry per CDR3 protein. The data contain hundreds of thousands of distinct CDR3 sequences, around 16% of them singletons. The source was PBMCs, mostly from graft donor cells, collected 360 days after TCRalphabeta/CD19-depleted stem cell transplant. This chain uses TRBV4-3 with TRBJ2-7; 11 nucleotides line up with TRBD1. This TCR derives from a boy less than two years old who had a stem cell transplant for Wiskott-Aldrich syndrome, so the T cells may come from the graft donor. The CDR3 coding sequence is TGCGCCAGCAGCCAAGACTACCGGACAGGGGGCACCCCGGTGGAGCAGTACTTC. Its protein product is CASSQDYRTGGTPVEQYF.